The following is a TCR beta chain sequence with its context. Its antigen is currently unknown. A much larger clone differs from this one at a single base, so this may be a read error. Libraries from sorted cells each used 750,000 to 1,000,000 CD4+ or CD8+ T cells. The CDR3 runs 13 residues. The germline V gene encodes CDR1 SGHDT and CDR2 YYEEEE. Trimming removed 6 bases from V and 13 bases from J, with 20 bases in between. The data originate from a study of neurological immune-mediated disorders. Findings and caveats of the study: The study found no CDR3 amino acid sequences shared by expanded clones across subjects, suggesting private repertoires in all groups. The most TCR clonal expansion was seen in HTLV-1-associated myelopathy, and the least was seen in multiple sclerosis, which fell below healthy controls.

Each TCR transcript was tagged with a 10-nucleotide random UMI during 5'RACE. In TCRdb, the 5' RACE reads were re-called with MiXCR into one record per CDR3 protein. The sample consists of 30,000 to 35,000 distinct CDR3 sequences, 4% of them appearing once. Sequences were obtained from CD4+ T cells from blood. The receptor was derived from a woman in her thirties or forties in good health. This rearrangement joins TRBV5-6 to TRBJ2-1; D perhaps matches TRBD2 (6 bases). CDR3 nucleotides: TGTGCCAGCAACCGCCGGGACGGGGGAACACAGTTCTTC. Translation: CASNRRDGGTQFF. The complete variable domain, with remaining parts taken from reference TRBV5-6 and TRBJ2-1, reads DAGVTQSPTHLIKTRGQQVTLRCSPKSGHDTVSWYQQALGQGPQFIFQYYEEEERQRGNFPDRFSGHQFPNYSSELNVNALLLGDSALYLCASNRRDGGTQFFGPGTRLTVL.